This entry features one T cell receptor (beta chain) sequence. Germline V gene lookup returns CDR1 MNHEY and CDR2 SVGAGI. After removal of 6 bases from V and 5 bases from J, the junction contained 10 bases not matched to a gene. The CDR3 covers 15 residues. This sample was included in a study of blood T cell repertoires in COVID-19. Study background: The United States, Italy and Spain provided the acute and convalescent COVID-19 samples.

As processed by the authors: Reference gene primer amplification gave estimated nucleated cell counts. Clones were sequenced by immunoSEQ multiplex PCR, and TCRdb holds only the in-frame ones, with some missing. The DNA gave D and trimming, while V, J and clone size come from that table. This sample has tens of thousands of clones, with about 92% found just once. This receptor was identified in a human donor in a cohort sampled during active COVID-19. This chain links TRBV6-5 with TRBJ2-7; TRBD1 matches at 10 bases. Input material: peripheral blood. The CDR3 spells CASSRQGARMDEQYF. The CDR3 nucleotides are TGTGCCAGCAGCCGACAGGGGGCTCGTATGGACGAGCAGTACTTC.